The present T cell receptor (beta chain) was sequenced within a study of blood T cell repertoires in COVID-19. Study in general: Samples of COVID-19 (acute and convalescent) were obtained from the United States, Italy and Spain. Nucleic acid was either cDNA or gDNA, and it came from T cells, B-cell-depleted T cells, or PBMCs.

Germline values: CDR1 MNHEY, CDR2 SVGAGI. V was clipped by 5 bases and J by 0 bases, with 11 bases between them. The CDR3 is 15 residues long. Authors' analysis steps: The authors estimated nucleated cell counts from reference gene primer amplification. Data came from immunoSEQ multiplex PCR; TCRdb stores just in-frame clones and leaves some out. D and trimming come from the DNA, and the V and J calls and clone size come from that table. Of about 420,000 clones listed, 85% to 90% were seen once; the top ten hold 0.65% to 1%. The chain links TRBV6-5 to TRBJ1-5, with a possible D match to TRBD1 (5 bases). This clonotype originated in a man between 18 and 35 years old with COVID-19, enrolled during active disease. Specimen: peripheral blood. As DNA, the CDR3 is TGTGCCAGCAGTAAGACAGTCCCTAGCAATCAGCCCCAGCATTTT. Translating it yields CASSKTVPSNQPQHF.